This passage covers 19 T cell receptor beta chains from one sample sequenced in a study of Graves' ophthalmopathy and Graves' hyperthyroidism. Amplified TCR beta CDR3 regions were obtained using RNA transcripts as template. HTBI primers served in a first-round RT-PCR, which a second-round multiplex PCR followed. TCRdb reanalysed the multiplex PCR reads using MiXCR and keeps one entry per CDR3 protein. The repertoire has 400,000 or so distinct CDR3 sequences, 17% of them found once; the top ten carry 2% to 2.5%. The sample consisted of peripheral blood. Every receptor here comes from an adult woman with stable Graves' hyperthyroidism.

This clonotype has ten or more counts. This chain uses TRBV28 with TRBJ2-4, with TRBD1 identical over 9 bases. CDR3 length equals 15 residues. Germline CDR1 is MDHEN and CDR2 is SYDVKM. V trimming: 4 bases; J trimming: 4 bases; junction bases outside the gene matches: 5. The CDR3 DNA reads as TGTGCCAGCAGTTGGGGGGACAGGGAGAAAAACATTCAGTACTTC. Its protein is CASSWGDREKNIQYF.

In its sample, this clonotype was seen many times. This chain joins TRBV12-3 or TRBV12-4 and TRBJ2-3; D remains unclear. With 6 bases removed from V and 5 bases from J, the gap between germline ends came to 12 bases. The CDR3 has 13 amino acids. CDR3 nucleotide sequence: TGTGCCAGCAGGGACCAATTGGGAGATACGCAGTATTTT. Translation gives CASRDQLGDTQYF.

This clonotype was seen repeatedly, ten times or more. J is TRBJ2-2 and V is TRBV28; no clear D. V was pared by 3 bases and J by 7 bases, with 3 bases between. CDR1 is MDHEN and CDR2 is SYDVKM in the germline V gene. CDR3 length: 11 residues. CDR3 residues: CASSFVGELFF. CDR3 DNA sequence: TGTGCCAGCAGTTTTGTCGGGGAGCTGTTTTTT.

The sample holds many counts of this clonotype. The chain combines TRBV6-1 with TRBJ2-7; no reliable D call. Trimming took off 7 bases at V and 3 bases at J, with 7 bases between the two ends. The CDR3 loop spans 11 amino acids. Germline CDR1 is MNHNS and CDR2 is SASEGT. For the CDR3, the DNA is TGTGCCAGCACGGGTCACTACGAGCAGTACTTC. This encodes CASTGHYEQYF.

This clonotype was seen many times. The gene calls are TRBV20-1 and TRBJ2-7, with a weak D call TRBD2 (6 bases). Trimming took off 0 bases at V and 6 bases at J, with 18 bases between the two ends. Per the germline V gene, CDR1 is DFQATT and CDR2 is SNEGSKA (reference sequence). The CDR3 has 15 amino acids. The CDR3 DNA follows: TGCAGTGCTAGAGATCCGGGAGTGTCGACTGGCGAGCAGTACTTC. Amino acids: CSARDPGVSTGEQYF.

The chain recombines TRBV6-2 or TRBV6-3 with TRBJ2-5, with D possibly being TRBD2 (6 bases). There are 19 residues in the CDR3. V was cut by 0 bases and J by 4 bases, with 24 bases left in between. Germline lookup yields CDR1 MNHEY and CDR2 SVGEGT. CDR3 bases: TGTGCCAGCAGTTACTCGAGGGGAGGAGATCGACCGACCGGAGAGACCCAGTACTTC. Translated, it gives CASSYSRGGDRPTGETQYF.

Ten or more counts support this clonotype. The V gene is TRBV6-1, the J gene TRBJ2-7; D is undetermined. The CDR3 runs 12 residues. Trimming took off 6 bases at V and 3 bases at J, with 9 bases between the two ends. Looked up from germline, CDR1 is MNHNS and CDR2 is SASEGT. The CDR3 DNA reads TGTGCCAGCAGAGCTGCCGACTACGAGCAGTACTTC. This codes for CASRAADYEQYF.

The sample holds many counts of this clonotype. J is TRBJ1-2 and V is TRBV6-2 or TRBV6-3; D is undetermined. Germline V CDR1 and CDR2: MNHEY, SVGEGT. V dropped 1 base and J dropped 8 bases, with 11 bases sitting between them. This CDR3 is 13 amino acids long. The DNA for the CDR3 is TGTGCCAGCAGTTACTTCACCGGGAACGGCTACACCTTC. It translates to CASSYFTGNGYTF.

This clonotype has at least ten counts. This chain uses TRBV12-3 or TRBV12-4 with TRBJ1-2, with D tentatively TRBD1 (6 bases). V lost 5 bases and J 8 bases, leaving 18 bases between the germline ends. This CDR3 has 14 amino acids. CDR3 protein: CASSLGGRGVGYTF. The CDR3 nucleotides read TGTGCCAGCAGTCTGGGGGGGCGAGGAGTGGGCTACACCTTC.

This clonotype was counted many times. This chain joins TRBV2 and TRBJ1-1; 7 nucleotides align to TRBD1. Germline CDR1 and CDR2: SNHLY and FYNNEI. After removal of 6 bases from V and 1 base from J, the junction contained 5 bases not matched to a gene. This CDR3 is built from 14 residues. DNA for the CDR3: TGTGCCAGCAGGTCGACAGGGTCGAACACTGAAGCTTTCTTT. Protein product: CASRSTGSNTEAFF.

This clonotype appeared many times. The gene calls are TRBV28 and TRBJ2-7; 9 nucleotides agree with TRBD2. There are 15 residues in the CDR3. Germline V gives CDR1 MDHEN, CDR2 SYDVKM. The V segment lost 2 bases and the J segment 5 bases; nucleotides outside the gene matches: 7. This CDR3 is CASSLEAGGPDEQYF. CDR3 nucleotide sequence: TGTGCCAGCAGTTTAGAGGCGGGAGGGCCGGACGAGCAGTACTTC.

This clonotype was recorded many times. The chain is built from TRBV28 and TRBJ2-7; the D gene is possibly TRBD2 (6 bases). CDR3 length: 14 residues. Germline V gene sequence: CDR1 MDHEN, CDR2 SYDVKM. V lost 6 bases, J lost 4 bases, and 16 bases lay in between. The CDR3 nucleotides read TGTGCCAGCAGAACCGGGACTCGAGGATACGAGCAGTACTTC. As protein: CASRTGTRGYEQYF.

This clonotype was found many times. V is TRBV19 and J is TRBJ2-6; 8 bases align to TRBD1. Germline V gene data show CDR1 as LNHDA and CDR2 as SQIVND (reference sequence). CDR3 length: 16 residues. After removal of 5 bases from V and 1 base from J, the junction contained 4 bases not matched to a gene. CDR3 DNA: TGTGCCAGTAGTCGCGGACAGGGATCTGGGGCCAACGTCCTGACTTTC. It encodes CASSRGQGSGANVLTF.

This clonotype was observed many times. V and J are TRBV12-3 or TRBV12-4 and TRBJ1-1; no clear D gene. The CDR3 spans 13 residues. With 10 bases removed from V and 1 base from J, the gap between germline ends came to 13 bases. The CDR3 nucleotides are TGTGCCACCGGCCTGCCGGGGAACACTGAAGCTTTCTTT. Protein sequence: CATGLPGNTEAFF.

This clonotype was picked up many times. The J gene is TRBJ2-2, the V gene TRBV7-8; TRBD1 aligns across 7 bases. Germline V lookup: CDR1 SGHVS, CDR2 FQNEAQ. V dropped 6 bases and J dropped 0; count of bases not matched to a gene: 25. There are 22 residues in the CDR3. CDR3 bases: TGTGCCAGCAGGCCCGCCAGGGGGACCCAGCGCGGTTCCACCCCGAACACCGGGGAGCTGTTTTTT. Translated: CASRPARGTQRGSTPNTGELFF.

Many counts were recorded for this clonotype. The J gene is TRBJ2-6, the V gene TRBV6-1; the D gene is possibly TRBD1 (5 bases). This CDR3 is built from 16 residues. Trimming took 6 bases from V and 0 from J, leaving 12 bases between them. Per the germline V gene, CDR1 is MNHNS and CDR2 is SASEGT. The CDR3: CASRLDSYSGANVLTF. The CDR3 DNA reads TGTGCCAGCAGGCTTGACAGTTACTCTGGGGCCAACGTCCTGACTTTC.

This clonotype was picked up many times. DNA of the CDR3: TGTGCCAGCAGCTCGACTACGGTGGGCGAGCAGTACTTC. This gives the protein CASSSTTVGEQYF. This rearrangement joins TRBV7-3 to TRBJ2-7; TRBD2 is a possible D gene (5 bases). The CDR3 loop spans 13 amino acids. V was cut by 4 bases and J by 6 bases, with 13 bases left in between. Germline V gives CDR1 SGHTA, CDR2 FQGTGA.

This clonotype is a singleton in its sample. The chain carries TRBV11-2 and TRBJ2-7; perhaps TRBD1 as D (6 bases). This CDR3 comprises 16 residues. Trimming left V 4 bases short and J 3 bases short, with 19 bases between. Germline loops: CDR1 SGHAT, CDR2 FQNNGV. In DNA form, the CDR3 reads TGTGCCAGCAGCTCACCCCGACAGGCGCCTTACTACGAGCAGTACTTC. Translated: CASSSPRQAPYYEQYF. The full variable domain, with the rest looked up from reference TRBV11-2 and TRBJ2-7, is EAGVAQSPRYKIIEKRQSVAFWCNPISGHATLYWYQQILGQGPKLLIQFQNNGVVDDSQLPKDRFSAERLKGVDSTLKIQPAKLEDSAVYLCASSSPRQAPYYEQYFGPGTRLTVT.

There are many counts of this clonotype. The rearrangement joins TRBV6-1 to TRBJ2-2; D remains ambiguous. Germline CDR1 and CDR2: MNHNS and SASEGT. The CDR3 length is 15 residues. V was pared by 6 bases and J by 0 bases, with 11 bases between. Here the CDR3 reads CASRNTITNTGELFF. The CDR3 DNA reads TGTGCCAGCAGGAACACAATTACGAACACCGGGGAGCTGTTTTTT.